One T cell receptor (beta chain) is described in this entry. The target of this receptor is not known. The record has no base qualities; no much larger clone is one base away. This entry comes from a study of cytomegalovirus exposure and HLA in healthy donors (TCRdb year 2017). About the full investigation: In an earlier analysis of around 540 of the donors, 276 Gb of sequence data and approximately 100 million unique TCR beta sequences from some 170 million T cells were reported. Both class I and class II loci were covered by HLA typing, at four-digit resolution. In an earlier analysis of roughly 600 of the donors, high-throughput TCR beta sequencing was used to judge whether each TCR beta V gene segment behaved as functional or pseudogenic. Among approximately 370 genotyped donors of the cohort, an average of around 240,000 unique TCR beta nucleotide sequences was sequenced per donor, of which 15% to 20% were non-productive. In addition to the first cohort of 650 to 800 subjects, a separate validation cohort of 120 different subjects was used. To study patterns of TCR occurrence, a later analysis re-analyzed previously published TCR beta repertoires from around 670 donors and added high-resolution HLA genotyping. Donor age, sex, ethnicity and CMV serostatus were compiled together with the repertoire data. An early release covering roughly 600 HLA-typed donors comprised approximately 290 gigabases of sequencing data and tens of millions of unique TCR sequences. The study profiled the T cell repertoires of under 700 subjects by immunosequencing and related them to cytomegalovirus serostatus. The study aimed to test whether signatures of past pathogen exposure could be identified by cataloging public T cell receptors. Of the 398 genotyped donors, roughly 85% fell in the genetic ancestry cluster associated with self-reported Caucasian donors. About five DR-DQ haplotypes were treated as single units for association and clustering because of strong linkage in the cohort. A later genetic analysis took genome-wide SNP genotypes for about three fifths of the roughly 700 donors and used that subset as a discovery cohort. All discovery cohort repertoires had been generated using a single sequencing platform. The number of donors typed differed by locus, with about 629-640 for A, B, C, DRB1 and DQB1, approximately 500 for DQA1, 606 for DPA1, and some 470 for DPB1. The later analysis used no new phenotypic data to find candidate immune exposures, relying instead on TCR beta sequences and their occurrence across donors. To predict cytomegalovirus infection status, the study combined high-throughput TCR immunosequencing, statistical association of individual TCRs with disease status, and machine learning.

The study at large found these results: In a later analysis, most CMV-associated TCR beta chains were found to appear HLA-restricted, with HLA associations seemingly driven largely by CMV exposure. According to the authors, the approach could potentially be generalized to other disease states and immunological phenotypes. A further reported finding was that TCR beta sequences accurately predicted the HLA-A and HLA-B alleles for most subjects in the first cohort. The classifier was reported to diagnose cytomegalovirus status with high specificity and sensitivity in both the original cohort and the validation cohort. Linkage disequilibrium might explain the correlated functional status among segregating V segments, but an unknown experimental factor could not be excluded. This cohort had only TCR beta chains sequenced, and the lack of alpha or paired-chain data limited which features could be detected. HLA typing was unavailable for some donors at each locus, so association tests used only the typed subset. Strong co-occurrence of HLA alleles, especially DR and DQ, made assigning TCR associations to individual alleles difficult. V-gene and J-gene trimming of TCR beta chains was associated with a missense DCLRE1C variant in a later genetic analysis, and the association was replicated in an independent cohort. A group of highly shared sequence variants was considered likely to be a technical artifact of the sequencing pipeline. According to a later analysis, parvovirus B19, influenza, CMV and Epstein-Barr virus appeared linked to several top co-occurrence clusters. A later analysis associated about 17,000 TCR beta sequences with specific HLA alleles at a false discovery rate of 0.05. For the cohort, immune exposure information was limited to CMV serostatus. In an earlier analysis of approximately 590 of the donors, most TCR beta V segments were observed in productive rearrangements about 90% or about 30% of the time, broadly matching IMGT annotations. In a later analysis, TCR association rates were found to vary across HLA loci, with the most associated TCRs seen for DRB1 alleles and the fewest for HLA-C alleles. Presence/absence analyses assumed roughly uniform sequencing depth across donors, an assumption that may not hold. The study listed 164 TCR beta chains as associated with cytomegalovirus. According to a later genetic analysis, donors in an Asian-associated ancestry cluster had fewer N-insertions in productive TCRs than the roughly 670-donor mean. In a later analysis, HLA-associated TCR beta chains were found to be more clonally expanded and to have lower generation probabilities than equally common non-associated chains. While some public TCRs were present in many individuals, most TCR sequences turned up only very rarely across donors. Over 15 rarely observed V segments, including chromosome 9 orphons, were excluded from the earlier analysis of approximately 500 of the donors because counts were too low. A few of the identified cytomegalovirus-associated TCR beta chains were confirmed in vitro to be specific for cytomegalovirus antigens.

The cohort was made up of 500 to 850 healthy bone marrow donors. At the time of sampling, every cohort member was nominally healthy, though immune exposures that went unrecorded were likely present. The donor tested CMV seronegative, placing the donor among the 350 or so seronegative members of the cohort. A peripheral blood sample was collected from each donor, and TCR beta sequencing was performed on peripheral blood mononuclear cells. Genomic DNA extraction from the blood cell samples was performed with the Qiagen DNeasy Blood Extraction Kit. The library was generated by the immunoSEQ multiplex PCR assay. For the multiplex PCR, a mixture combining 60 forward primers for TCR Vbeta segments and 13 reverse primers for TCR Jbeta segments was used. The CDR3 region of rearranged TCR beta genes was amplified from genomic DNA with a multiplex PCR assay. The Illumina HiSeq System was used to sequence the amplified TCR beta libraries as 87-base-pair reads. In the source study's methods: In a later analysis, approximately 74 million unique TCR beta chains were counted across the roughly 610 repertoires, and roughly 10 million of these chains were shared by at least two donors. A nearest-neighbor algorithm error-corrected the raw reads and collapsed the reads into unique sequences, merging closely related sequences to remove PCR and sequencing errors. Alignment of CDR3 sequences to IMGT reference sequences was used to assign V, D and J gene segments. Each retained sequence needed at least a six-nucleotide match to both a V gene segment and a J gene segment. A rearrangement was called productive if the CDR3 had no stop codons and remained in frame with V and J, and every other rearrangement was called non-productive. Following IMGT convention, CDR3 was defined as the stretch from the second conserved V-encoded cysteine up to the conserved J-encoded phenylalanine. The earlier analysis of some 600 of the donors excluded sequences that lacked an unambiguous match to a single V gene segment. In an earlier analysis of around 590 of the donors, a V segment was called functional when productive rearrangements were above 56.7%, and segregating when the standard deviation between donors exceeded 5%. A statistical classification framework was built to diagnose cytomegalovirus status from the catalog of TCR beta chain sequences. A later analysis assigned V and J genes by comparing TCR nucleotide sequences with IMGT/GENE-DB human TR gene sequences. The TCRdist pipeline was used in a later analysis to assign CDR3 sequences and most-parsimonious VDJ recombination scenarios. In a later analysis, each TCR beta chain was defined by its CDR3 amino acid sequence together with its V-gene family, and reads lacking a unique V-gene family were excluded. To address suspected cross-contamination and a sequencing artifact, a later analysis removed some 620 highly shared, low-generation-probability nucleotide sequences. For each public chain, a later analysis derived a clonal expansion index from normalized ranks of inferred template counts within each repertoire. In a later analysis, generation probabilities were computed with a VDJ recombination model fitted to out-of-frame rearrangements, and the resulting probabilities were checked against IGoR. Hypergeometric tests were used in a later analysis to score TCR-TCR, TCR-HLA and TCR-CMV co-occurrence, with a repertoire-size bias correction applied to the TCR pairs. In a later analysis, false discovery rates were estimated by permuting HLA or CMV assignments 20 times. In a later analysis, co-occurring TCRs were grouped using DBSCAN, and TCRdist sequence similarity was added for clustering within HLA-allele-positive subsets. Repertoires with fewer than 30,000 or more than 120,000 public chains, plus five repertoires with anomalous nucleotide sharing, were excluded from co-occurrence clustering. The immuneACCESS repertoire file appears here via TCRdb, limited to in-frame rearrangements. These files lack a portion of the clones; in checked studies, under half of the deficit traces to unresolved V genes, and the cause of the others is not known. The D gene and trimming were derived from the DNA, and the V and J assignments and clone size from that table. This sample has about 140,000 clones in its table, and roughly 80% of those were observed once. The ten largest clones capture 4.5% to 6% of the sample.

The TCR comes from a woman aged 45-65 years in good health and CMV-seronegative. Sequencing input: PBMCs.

The CDR3 protein sequence reads: CASSLVAGQGAGGYTF. In nucleotide form, the sequence is TGTGCCAGCAGCTTAGTTGCGGGACAGGGGGCAGGTGGCTACACCTTC. The chain is assembled from TRBV7-9 and TRBJ1-2; TRBD1 lines up with 12 middle nucleotides. Compared with germline, V lacks 1 base and J lacks 7 bases; bases without a gene match: 7. The CDR3 measures 16 amino acids from cysteine to phenylalanine. Here the CDR3 DNA is all that survives: 48 bases in frame from base 1. The germline V gene (reference sequence) supplies CDR1 SEHNR and CDR2 FQNEAQ.